This T cell receptor beta chain was observed in a study of long-term antiretroviral therapy in people with HIV. For the study at large: Samples collected earliest predate the 2015 immediate-ART recommendation by about a decade.

A note on this clone: Its antigen is not known.

Trimming removed 4 bases from V and 4 bases from J, with 14 bases in between. CDR1 and CDR2 (germline): SGHKS, YYEKEE (reference sequence). The CDR3 totals 15 residues. Runs used v3.0 of the immunoSEQ assay and were done at survey level. The method was immunoSEQ multiplex PCR; TCRdb's version includes in-frame clones alone and lacks a portion of them. The data contain nearly 25,000 clones, roughly 82% of them singletons. Notes on the study in general: The repertoire was dominated at all time points by clones expanded before ART. Blood obtained between the mid-2000s and the late 2010s may reflect older ART regimens.

This receptor was taken from a man between 45 and 60 years old with HIV. Source: unsorted PBMCs, taken 3 years after starting antiretroviral therapy. This rearrangement joins TRBV5-5 to TRBJ2-2, with D tentatively TRBD1 (6 bases). CDR3 DNA sequence: TGTGCCAGCAGCCTCATCACAGGGACCACCGGGGAGCTGTTTTTT. Amino acids: CASSLITGTTGELFF.